This T cell receptor (beta chain) was found in a study of blood T cell repertoires in COVID-19. The overall study: The United States, Italy and Spain supplied acute and convalescent COVID-19 samples. PBMCs, B-cell-depleted T cells, or T cells were the source of the cDNA or gDNA that made up the material.

In the source study's methods: Researchers report that nucleated cell counts were estimated from reference gene primer amplification. Generated by immunoSEQ multiplex PCR, the TCRdb table keeps only in-frame clones and is missing some. From that table come the V and J calls and clone size; the DNA was used to work out D and trimming. Of approximately 170,000 clones in the sample, around 86% are singletons; the top ten hold 2.5% to 3%. Trimming took off 3 bases at V and 2 bases at J, with 14 bases between the two ends. CDR1 is SNHLY, CDR2 FYNNEI, per germline. The CDR3 is 15 residues long. Seattle participants joined during active infection and were tracked over time.

Sequenced input: peripheral blood. The chain is built from TRBV2 and TRBJ2-7, with TRBD2 as a possible D gene (7 bases). The sequence was collected from a woman older than 75 with COVID-19, enrolled during active disease. The CDR3 DNA reads as TGTGCCAGCAGTGAGTGGGGGGGCAGGCCCTACGAGCAGTACTTC. This translates into CASSEWGGRPYEQYF.